Below, 21 T cell receptor beta chains from the same sample are listed, as sequenced in a study of blood T cell repertoires in COVID-19 (dated by TCRdb to 2018 to 2020). The library was generated by the immunoSEQ multiplex PCR assay. This is the immuneACCESS table as TCRdb keeps it, with only in-frame sequences that have V and J called. A part of the clones is gone; compared with another copy, unresolved V genes explain less than half, and the rest is unexplained. For this sample there are under 200,000 clones; roughly four fifths appear just once. The ten largest clones add up to 14% of the sample. The specimen was peripheral blood. Receptors were obtained from a young man with active or convalescent COVID-19.

This clone was counted once. The genes are TRBV12-3 or TRBV12-4 and TRBJ1-1; no firm D call. The CDR3 sequence is 13 residues long. V lost 4 bases to trimming and J lost 3 bases, with 9 bases between them. CDR3: CASSSRVHTEAFF. The CDR3 DNA reads TGTGCCAGCAGTTCCCGGGTGCACACTGAAGCTTTCTTT.

V usage is TRBV7-2 and J usage is TRBJ1-2; D may be TRBD1 (5 bases). With 6 bases removed from V and 3 bases from J, the gap between germline ends came to 20 bases. The CDR3 consists of 16 residues. Germline CDR1 reads SGHTA; CDR2 reads FQGNSA. The CDR3 DNA reads as TGTGCCAGCAGGATCCCCCCACCGACAGATCACTATGGCTACACCTTC. Translated: CASRIPPPTDHYGYTF.

This clone was observed a single time. The chain is built from TRBV5-5 and TRBJ2-7; D might be TRBD1 (5 bases). Per the germline V gene, CDR1 is SGHKS and CDR2 is YYEKEE (reference sequence). This CDR3 comprises 13 residues. The V end lost 4 bases, the J end lost 7 bases, and 15 bases lay between the germline ends. CDR3 in amino acids: CASSPPQGGEQYV. CDR3 sequence (DNA): TGTGCCAGCAGCCCTCCCCAGGGCGGAGAGCAGTACGTC.

V is TRBV28 and J is TRBJ1-3; a possible D gene is TRBD1 (5 bases). The CDR3 has 15 residues. Trimming shortened V by 5 bases and J by 0 bases, and 11 bases separated the two germline ends. Germline loops: CDR1 MDHEN, CDR2 SYDVKM. The CDR3 DNA is TGTGCCAGCAGTCCCGACAGCCACTCTGGAAACACCATATATTTT. As protein: CASSPDSHSGNTIYF.

This chain joins TRBV27 and TRBJ1-2; TRBD1 agrees at 12 bases. Germline trimming cut 3 bases from V and 4 bases from J; bases unmatched to any gene: 3. CDR1 MNHEY and CDR2 SMNVEV come from the germline V gene (reference sequence). CDR3 size: 15 residues. As DNA, the CDR3 is TGTGCCAGCAGTTTTGGGACAGGGGGCATCTATGGCTACACCTTC. This gives the protein CASSFGTGGIYGYTF.

This chain connects TRBV19 to TRBJ2-2, with 8 bases that match TRBD2. Germline loops: CDR1 LNHDA, CDR2 SQIVND (reference sequence). V gave up 7 bases and J gave up 0 bases; unmatched junction bases: 10. This CDR3 spans 17 amino acids. CDR3 nucleotides: TGTGCCAGTAAGTCCCTAGCGGGTTTCGCGAACACCGGGGAGCTGTTTTTT. Amino acid sequence: CASKSLAGFANTGELFF.

In its sample, this clone was seen a few times. The rearrangement uses TRBV12-3 or TRBV12-4 and TRBJ1-2; TRBD1 aligns across 8 bases. Germline trimming cut 4 bases from V and 9 bases from J; bases unmatched to any gene: 4. The CDR3 sequence is 12 residues long. CDR3 in DNA: TGTGCCAGCAGTTCGACAGGGGAAAGCTACACCTTC. Amino acid sequence: CASSSTGESYTF.

V and J are TRBV19 and TRBJ1-1, with D perhaps TRBD1 (6 bases). This CDR3 spans 15 amino acids. V was clipped by 1 base and J by 1 base, with 10 bases between them. Germline V lookup: CDR1 LNHDA, CDR2 SQIVND (reference sequence). The CDR3 here is CASSIVGRGNTEAFF. The CDR3 DNA reads TGTGCCAGTAGTATAGTCGGCAGGGGGAACACTGAAGCTTTCTTT.

The chain couples TRBV11-2 to TRBJ1-1; D is perhaps TRBD1 (5 bases). Germline CDR1 reads SGHAT; CDR2 reads FQNNGV. Trimming cost V 8 bases and J 2 bases, with 15 bases left between them. The CDR3 has 14 residues. CDR3 in DNA: TGTGCCAGCGCCGGGAGGGGCGCAAACACTGAAGCTTTCTTT. Its translation is CASAGRGANTEAFF.

V usage is TRBV19 and J usage is TRBJ1-2; tentatively, D is TRBD1 (5 bases). CDR3 length: 14 amino acids. The V gene's germline CDR1 is LNHDA and CDR2 SQIVND (reference sequence). The ends were cut back, 4 bases at V and 2 bases at J, with 11 bases in the middle. CDR3 sequence: CASSTQGGNYGYTF. The CDR3, as DNA: TGTGCCAGTAGTACTCAGGGAGGGAACTATGGCTACACCTTC.

Details on this clone: A read error may produce the germline difference seen at one junction end. The chain is built from TRBV3-1 (or the pseudogene TRBV3-2) and TRBJ1-2, with 7 bases fitting TRBD1. Germline V CDR1 and CDR2: LGHDT, YNNKEL (reference sequence). The CDR3 extends over 14 amino acids. The CDR3, as DNA: TGTGCCAGCAGCCAAGAATTGGCCAGGGGGTGGTTCGCCTTC. Translation: CASSQELARGWFAF.

This clone was found once. This chain joins TRBV5-8 and TRBJ1-5; D is unclear. The germline V gene has CDR1 SGHTS and CDR2 YDEGEE. Trimming removed 4 bases at V and 6 bases at J, with 26 bases between. CDR3 length equals 18 residues. The CDR3 nucleotides read TGTGCCAGCAGCGCCCCGGAGGCAGTCTCACGGCGAGGTCAGCCCCAGCATTTT. This codes for CASSAPEAVSRRGQPQHF.

CDR3 nucleotide sequence: TGCGCCAGCAGCTTAGGACAGGGGGTAAACCAGGATACGCAGTATTTT. Its translation is CASSLGQGVNQDTQYF. The chain links TRBV5-1 to TRBJ2-3, with TRBD1 matching 10 bases. Germline V gene sequence: CDR1 SGHRS, CDR2 YFSETQ. With 2 bases clipped from V and 6 bases from J, the junction kept 9 bases outside the gene matches. This CDR3 is built from 16 residues.

The chain links TRBV30 to TRBJ1-1, with 8 nucleotides matching TRBD1. The J segment lost 0 bases and the V segment lost 3 bases, leaving 6 bases of the junction unmatched. This CDR3 has 15 amino acids. Germline CDR1 reads GTSNPN; CDR2 reads SVGIG (reference sequence). The CDR3: CAWRAGGRMNTEAFF. In DNA form, the CDR3 reads TGTGCCTGGAGGGCAGGGGGCCGCATGAACACTGAAGCTTTCTTT.

The V gene is TRBV6-5, the J gene TRBJ1-2; weak D call: TRBD1 (6 bases). Trimming stripped 0 bases from V and 8 bases from J, with 16 bases between. The CDR3 length is 15 residues. CDR1 and CDR2 from the germline V gene are MNHEY and SVGAGI. Here the CDR3 reads CASSYSEGGSYGYTF. The CDR3 DNA reads as TGTGCCAGCAGTTACTCAGAGGGGGGGTCTTACGGCTACACCTTC.

The rearrangement links TRBV9 to TRBJ1-6; possible D gene TRBD1, 6 bases. This CDR3 is 13 amino acids long. The germline V gene has CDR1 SGDLS and CDR2 YYNGEE. Trimming removed 3 bases at V and 9 bases at J, with 10 bases between. CDR3 DNA: TGTGCCAGCAGCGAAAGGGGGTCTTCACCCCTCCACTTT. Its translation is CASSERGSSPLHF.

The V and J genes are TRBV7-3 and TRBJ1-5; 12 nucleotides line up with TRBD1. CDR1 and CDR2 from the germline V gene are SGHTA and FQGTGA. This CDR3 is built from 15 residues. Trimming cost V 3 bases and J 7 bases; bases outside gene matches: 4. As DNA, the CDR3 is TGTGCCAGCAGCTTGACCGGGACAGGGGGCCAGCCCCAGCATTTT. This translates into CASSLTGTGGQPQHF.

The rearrangement joins TRBV9 to TRBJ2-1, with TRBD2 identical over 8 bases. The ends lost 0 bases at V and 10 bases at J; junction bases unmatched: 21. The length of the CDR3 is 19 residues. Germline CDR1 reads SGDLS; CDR2 reads YYNGEE. The CDR3 region has the DNA TGTGCCAGCAGCGTAGTGGCAGGCCCCGGGACTAGAATATCCGGCGAGCAGTTCTTC. Translation: CASSVVAGPGTRISGEQFF.

V is TRBV6-5 and J is TRBJ1-2; maybe TRBD1 (5 bases). Germline V gives CDR1 MNHEY, CDR2 SVGAGI. V lost 0 bases and J 6 bases, leaving 11 bases between the germline ends. This CDR3 comprises 14 residues. CDR3 sequence (DNA): TGTGCCAGCAGTTACTCTCCTGCGGGGGATGGCTACACCTTC. It codes for CASSYSPAGDGYTF.

This chain uses TRBV6-5 with TRBJ2-7, with D hard to call. V lost 3 bases, J lost 1 base, and 10 bases lay in between. Germline V gene lookup returns CDR1 MNHEY and CDR2 SVGAGI. CDR3 length equals 14 residues. This chain's CDR3 is CASSYTPWSYEQYF. In DNA, the CDR3 is TGTGCCAGCAGTTATACTCCCTGGTCCTACGAGCAGTACTTC.

The J gene is TRBJ2-7, the V gene TRBV2; D uncertain. CDR3 length: 13 residues. Looked up from germline, CDR1 is SNHLY and CDR2 is FYNNEI. The ends were cut back, 4 bases at V and 0 bases at J, with 7 bases in the middle. The CDR3 nucleotides read TGTGCCAGCAGTGGAACGAGCTCCTACGAGCAGTACTTC. Translating it yields CASSGTSSYEQYF.